This T cell receptor (beta chain) was sequenced for a study of lymphopenia after photon versus proton radiotherapy. Study findings and constraints: Better survival with proton therapy was suggested as possible, not demonstrated.

This clone was recorded once. What it recognizes is unknown. Profiling relied on immunoSEQ multiplex PCR, and the TCRdb table lists in-frame clones only, not all of them. The table lists about 45,000 clones, approximately 83% of them singletons. Germline V gene sequence: CDR1 MNHEY, CDR2 SMNVEV (reference sequence). With 5 bases removed from V and 4 bases from J, the gap between germline ends came to 15 bases. The CDR3 has 14 residues. This chain connects TRBV27 to TRBJ2-7, with D uncertain. The TCR originated in a man between 35 and 55 years old with gastric cancer. Sequencing was performed on peripheral blood, taken from a patient treated with photon-based radiotherapy. The CDR3 bases are TGTGCCAGCAGTCCAGGATACCCTATTTACGAGCAGTACTTC. Its translation is CASSPGYPIYEQYF.